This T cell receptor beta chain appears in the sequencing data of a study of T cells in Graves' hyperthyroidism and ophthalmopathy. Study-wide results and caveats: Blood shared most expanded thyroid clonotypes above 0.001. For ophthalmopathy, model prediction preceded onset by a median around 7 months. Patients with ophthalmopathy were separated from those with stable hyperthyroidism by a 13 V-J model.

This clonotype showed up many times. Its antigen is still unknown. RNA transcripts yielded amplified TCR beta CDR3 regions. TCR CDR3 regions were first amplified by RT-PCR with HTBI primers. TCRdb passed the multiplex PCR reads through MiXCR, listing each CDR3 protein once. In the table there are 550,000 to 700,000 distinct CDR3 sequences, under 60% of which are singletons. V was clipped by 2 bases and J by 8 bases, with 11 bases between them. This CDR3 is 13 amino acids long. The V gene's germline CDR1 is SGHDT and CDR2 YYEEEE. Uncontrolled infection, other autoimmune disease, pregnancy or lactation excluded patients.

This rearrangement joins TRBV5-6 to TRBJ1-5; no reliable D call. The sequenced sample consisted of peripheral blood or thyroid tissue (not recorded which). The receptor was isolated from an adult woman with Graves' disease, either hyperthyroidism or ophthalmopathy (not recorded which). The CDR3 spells CASSFSPLKPQHF. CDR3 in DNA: TGTGCCAGCAGCTTTTCCCCCCTAAAGCCCCAGCATTTT.